This TCR beta chain was sequenced for a study of cytomegalovirus exposure and HLA in healthy donors. Across the whole study: The 90 to 150 validation repertoires used the same platform as the approximately 700 first-cohort repertoires (as reported by a later analysis).

As for this clone: Its antigen is undetermined.

Whole-study results and caveats: Later, an analysis found that TCR clusters from the first cohort tended to co-occur in the roughly 110 validation repertoires.

TCRdb's table, derived via immunoSEQ multiplex PCR, lists solely in-frame clones and lacks some. The table has around 170,000 clones, around 84% seen once. The CDR3 sequence is 14 residues long. V lost 0 bases to trimming and J lost 6 bases, with 10 bases between them. CDR1 SGHRS and CDR2 YFSETQ come from the germline V gene. The origin of this receptor is a young man in good health and CMV-seropositive. What was sequenced was PBMCs. V gene TRBV5-1 combines with J gene TRBJ2-1; D gene ambiguous. The CDR3: CASSLGAFGNEQFF. CDR3 sequence (DNA): TGCGCCAGCAGCTTGGGGGCCTTCGGCAATGAGCAGTTCTTC.